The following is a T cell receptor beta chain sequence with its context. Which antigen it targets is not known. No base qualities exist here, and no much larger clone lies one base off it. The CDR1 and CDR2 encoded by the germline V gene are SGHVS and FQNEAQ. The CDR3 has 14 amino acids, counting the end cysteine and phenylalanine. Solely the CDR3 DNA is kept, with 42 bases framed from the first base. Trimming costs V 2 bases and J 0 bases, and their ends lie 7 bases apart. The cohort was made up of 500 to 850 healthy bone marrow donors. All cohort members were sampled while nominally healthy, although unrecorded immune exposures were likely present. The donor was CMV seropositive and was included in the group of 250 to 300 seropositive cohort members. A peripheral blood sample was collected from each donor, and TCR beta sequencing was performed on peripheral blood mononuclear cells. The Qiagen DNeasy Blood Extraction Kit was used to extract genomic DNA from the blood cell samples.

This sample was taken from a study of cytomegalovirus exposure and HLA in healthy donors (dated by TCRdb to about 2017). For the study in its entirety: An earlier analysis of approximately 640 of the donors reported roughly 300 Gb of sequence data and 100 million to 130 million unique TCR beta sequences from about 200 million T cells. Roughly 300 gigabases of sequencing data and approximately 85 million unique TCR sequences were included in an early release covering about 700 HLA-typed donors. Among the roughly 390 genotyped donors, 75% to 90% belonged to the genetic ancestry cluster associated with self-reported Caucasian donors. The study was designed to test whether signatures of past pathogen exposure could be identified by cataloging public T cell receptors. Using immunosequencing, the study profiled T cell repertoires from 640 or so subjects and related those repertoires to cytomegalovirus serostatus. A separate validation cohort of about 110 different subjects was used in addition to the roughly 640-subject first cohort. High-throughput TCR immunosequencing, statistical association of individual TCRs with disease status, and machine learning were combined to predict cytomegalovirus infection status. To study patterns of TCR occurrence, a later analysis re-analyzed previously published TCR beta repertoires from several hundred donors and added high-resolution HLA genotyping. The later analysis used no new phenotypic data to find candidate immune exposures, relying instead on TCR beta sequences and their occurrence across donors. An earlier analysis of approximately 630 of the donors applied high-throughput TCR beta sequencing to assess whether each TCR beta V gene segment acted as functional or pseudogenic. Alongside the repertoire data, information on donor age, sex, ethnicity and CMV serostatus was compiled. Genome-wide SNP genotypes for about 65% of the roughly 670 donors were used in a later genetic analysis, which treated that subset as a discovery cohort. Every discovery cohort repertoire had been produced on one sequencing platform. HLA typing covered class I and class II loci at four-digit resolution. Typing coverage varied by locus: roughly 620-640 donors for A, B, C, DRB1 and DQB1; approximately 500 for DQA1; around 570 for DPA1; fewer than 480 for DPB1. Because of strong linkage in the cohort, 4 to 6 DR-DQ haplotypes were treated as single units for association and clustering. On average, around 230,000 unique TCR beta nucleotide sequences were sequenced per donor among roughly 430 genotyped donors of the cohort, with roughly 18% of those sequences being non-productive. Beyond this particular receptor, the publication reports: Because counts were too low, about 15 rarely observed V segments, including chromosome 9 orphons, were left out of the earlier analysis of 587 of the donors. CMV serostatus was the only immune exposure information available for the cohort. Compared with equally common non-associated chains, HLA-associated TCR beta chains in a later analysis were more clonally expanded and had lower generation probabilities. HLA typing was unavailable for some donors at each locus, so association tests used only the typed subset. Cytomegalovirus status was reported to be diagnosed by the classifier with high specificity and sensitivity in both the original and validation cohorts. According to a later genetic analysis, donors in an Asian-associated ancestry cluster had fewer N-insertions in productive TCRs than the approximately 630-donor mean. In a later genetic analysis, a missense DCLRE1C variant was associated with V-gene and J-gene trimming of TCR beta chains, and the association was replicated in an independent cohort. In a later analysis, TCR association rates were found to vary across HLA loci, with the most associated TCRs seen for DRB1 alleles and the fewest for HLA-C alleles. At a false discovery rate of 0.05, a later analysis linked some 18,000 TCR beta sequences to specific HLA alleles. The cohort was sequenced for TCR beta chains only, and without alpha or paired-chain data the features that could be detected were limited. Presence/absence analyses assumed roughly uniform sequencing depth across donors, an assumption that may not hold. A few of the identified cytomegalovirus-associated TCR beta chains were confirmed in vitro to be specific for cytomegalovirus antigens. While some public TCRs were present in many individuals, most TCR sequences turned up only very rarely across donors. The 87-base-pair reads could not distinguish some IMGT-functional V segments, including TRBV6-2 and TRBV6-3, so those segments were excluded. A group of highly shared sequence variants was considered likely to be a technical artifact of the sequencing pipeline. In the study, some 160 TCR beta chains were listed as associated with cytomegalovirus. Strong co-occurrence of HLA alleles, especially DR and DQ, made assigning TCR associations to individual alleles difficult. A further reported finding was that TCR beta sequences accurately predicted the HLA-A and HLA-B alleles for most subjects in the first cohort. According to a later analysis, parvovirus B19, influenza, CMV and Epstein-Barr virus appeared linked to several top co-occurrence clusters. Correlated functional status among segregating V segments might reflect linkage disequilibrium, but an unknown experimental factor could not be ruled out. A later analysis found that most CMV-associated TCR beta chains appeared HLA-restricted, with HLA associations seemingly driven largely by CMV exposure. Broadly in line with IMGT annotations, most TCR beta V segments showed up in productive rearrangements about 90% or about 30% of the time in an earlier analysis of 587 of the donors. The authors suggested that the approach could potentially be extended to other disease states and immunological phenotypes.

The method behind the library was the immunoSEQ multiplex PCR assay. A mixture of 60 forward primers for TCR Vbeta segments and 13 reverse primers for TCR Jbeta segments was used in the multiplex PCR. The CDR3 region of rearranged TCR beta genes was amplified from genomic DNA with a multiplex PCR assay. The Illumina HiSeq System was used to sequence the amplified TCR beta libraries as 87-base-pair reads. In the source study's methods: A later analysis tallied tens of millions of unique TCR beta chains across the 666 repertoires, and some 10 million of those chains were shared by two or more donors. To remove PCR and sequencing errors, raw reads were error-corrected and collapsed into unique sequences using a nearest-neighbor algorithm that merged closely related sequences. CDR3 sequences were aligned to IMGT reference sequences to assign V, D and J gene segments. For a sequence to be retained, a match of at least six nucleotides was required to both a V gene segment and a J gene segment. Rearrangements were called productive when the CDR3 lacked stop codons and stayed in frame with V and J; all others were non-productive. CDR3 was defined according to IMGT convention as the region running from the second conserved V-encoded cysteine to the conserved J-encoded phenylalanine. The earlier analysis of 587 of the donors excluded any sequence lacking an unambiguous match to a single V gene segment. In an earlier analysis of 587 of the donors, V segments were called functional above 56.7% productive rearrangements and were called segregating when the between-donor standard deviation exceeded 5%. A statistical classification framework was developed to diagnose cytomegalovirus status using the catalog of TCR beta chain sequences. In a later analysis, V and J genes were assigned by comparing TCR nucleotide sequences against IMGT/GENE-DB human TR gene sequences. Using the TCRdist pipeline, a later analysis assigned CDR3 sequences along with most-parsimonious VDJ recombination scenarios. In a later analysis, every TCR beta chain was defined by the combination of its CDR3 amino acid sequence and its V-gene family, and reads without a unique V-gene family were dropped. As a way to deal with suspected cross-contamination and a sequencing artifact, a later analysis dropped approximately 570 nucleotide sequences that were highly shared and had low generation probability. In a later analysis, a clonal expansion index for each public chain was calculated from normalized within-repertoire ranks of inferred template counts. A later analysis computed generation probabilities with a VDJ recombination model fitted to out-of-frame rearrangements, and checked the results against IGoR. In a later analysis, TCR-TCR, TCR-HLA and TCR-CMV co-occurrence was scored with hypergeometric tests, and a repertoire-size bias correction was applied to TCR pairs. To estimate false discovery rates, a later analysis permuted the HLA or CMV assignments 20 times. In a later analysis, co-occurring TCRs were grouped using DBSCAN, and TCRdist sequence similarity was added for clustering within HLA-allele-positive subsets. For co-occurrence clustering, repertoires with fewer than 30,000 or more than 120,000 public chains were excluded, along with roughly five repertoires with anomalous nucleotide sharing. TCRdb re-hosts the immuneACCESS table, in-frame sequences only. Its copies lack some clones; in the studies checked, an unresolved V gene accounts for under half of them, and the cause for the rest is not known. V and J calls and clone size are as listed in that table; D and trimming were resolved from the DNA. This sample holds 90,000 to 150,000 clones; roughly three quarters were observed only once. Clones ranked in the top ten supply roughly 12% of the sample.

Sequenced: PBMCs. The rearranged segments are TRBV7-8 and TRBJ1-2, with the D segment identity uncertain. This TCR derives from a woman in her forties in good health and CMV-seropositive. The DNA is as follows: TGTGCCAGCAGCTTACGAACAGCTAACTATGGCTACACCTTC. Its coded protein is CASSLRTANYGYTF.